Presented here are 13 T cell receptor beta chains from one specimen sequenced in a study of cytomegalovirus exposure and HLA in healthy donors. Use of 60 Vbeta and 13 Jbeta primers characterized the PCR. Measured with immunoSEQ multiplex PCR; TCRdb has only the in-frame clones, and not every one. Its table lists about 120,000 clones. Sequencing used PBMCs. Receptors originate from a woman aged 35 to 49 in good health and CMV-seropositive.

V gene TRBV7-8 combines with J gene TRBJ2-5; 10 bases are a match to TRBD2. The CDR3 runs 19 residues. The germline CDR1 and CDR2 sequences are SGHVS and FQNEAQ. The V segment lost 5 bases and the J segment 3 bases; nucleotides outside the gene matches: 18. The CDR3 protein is CASSASSGRALWDKETQYF. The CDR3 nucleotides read TGTGCCAGCAGCGCCTCCAGCGGGAGGGCCCTCTGGGACAAAGAGACCCAGTACTTC. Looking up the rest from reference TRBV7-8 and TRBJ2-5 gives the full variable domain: GAGVSQSPRYKVAKRGQDVALRCDPISGHVSLFWYQQALGQGPEFLTYFQNEAQLDKSGLPSDRFFAERPEGSVSTLKIQRTQQEDSAVYLCASSASSGRALWDKETQYFGPGTRLLVL.

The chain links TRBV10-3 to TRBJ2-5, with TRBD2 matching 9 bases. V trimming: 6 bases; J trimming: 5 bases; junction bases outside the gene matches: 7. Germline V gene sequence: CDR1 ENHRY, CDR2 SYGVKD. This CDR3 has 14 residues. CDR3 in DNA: TGTGCCATCAGCGACCCTAGCGGGACGGAGACCCAGTACTTC. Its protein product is CAISDPSGTETQYF.

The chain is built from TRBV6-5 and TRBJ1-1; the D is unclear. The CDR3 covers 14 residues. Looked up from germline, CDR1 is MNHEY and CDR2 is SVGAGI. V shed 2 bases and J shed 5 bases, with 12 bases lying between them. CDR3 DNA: TGTGCCAGCAGTTACACAGCGGCGCGGACTGAAGCTTTCTTT. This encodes CASSYTAARTEAFF.

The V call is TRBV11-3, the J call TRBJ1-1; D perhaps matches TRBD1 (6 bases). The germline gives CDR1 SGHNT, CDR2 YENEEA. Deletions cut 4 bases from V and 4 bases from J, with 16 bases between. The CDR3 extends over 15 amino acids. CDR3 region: CASSSKDRIGTEAFF. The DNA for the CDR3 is TGTGCCAGCAGCTCCAAAGACAGGATCGGCACTGAAGCTTTCTTT. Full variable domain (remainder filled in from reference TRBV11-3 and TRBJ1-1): EAGVVQSPRYKIIEKKQPVAFWCNPISGHNTLYWYLQNLGQGPELLIRYENEEAVDDSQLPKDRFSAERLKGVDSTLKIQPAELGDSAVYLCASSSKDRIGTEAFFGQGTRLTVV.

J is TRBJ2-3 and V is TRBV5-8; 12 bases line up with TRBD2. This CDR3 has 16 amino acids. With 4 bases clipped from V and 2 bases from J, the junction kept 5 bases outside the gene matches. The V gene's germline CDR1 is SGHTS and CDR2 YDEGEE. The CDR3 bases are TGTGCCAGCAGCCATGGACTAGCGGGGAACACAGATACGCAGTATTTT. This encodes CASSHGLAGNTDTQYF.

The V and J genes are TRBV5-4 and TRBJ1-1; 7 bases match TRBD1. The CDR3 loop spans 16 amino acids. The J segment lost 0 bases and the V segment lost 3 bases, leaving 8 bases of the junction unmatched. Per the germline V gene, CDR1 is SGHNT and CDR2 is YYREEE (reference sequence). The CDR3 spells CASSSGTDRMNTEAFF. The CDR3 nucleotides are TGTGCCAGCAGCTCTGGGACAGATAGAATGAACACTGAAGCTTTCTTT.

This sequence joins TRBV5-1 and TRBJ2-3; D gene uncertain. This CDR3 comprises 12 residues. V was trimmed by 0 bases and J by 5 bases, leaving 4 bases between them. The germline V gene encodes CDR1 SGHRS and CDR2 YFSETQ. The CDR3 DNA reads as TGCGCCAGCAGCTTGGACGGAGATACGCAGTATTTT. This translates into CASSLDGDTQYF.

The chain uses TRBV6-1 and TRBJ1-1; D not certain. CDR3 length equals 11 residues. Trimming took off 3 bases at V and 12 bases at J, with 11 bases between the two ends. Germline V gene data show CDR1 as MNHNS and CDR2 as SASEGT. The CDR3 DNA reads TGTGCCAGCAGTGAGAGCAGGAGGTCTTTCTTT. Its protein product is CASSESRRSFF.

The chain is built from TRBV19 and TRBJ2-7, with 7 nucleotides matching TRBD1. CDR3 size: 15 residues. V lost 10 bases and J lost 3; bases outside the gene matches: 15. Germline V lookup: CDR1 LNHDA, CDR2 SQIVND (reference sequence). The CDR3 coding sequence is TGTGCCACCTCAAGGACAGGACGAGTAAACTACGAGCAGTACTTC. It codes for CATSRTGRVNYEQYF.

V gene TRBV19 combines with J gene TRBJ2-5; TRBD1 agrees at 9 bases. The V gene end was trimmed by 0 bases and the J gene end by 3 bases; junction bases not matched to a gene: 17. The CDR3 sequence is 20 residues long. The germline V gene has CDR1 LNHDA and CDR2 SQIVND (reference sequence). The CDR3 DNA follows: TGTGCCAGTAGTATAGATCCGCCGGGACAGGGAACGGTTTGGGAAGAGACCCAGTACTTC. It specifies CASSIDPPGQGTVWEETQYF.

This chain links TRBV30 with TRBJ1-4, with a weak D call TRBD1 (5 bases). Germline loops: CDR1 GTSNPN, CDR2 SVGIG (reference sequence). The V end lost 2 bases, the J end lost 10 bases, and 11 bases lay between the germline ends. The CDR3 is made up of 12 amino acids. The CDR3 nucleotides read TGTGCCTGGAGTCCCTTAAGGGGAAAACTGTTTTTT. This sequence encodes CAWSPLRGKLFF.

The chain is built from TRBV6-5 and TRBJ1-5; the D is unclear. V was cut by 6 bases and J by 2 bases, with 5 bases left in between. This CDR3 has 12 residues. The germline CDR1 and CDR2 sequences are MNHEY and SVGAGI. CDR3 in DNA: TGTGCCAGCAGGGAGGGCAATCAGCCCCAGCATTTT. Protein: CASREGNQPQHF.

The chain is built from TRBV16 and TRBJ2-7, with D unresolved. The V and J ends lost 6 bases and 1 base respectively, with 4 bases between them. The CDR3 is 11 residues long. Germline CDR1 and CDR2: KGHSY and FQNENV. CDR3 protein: CASSPSYEQYF. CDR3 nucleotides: TGTGCCAGCAGTCCGTCCTACGAGCAGTACTTC.